The present T cell receptor beta chain was sequenced within a study of T-cell memory formation after mild COVID-19. Concerning this clonotype: Its specificity is not known.

V gave up 4 bases and J gave up 3 bases, with 14 bases separating them. The CDR3 length is 14 residues. In germline, CDR1 is GTSNPN, CDR2 SVGIG (reference sequence). The study's findings and limits: Contracting clones localized mainly to CM and EM when CD4+ and mainly to EMRA when CD8+. Clones that got smaller from day 15 to 85 had even CD4/CD8, while clones growing later tipped toward CD4+. Cross-reactive memory seemingly joined, as some responding clones were found in pre-infection memory.

UMIs and sample barcodes were carried by the TCR alpha and TCR beta cDNA libraries that 5'RACE produced using constant-segment primers. TCRdb analysed the 5' RACE reads with MiXCR anew, one entry per CDR3 protein. The table records hundreds of thousands of distinct CDR3 sequences, over 20% of them present only once. The chain uses TRBV30 and TRBJ2-3; D may be TRBD2 (7 bases). Material for sequencing was PBMCs or a T cell subset sorted from them (not recorded which). This clonotype originated in an adult woman who had mild COVID-19 (a few samples of this study predate the infection). Cell type and time point are not known. The CDR3 DNA is TGTGCCTGGAAGGGGGGGGTAGTAACAGATACGCAGTATTTT. This gives the protein CAWKGGVVTDTQYF. Looking up the rest from reference TRBV30 and TRBJ2-3 gives the full variable domain: SQTIHQWPATLVQPVGSPLSLECTVEGTSNPNLYWYRQAAGRGLQLLFYSVGIGQISSEVPQNLSASRPQDRQFILSSKKLLLSDSGFYLCAWKGGVVTDTQYFGPGTRLTVL.